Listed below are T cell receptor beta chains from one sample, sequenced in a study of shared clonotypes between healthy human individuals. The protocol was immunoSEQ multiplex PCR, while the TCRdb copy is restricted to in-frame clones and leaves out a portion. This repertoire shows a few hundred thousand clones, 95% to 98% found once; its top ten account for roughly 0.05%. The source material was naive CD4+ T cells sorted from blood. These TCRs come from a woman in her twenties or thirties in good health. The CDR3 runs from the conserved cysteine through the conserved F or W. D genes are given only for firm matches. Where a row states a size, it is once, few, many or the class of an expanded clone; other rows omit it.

cdr3_nt: TGCGCCAGCAGTCAAGGGGGCTTTGGGGACAGGGGGTCCTACGAGCAGTACTTC; cdr3_aa: CASSQGGFGDRGSYEQYF; d_call: TRBD1; j_call: TRBJ2-7; v_call: TRBV23-1; clone_size: NA
cdr3_nt: TGTGCCAGCAGTCAAGACCCCCGACAGCCCCAGCATTTT; cdr3_aa: CASSQDPRQPQHF; d_call: NA; j_call: TRBJ1-5; v_call: TRBV6-6; clone_size: NA
cdr3_nt: TGTGCCAGCAGTCCGGGGGGAATCGGGGACACTGAAGCTTTCTTT; cdr3_aa: CASSPGGIGDTEAFF; d_call: NA; j_call: TRBJ1-1; v_call: TRBV28; clone_size: once
cdr3_nt: TGTGCCAGCAGCTTGGATGGGAATCAGCCCCAGCATTTT; cdr3_aa: CASSLDGNQPQHF; d_call: NA; j_call: TRBJ1-5; v_call: TRBV11-2; clone_size: NA
cdr3_nt: TGTGCCAGCAGCCCCGGTGCGGGACAGGGCTACGGGGAGCTGTTTTTT; cdr3_aa: CASSPGAGQGYGELFF; d_call: TRBD1; j_call: TRBJ2-2; v_call: TRBV7-6; clone_size: once
cdr3_nt: TGTGCCAGCAGCCGGAGCTCGGGACAGGGCGCTGAAGCTTTCTTT; cdr3_aa: CASSRSSGQGAEAFF; d_call: TRBD1; j_call: TRBJ1-1; v_call: TRBV7-9; clone_size: NA
cdr3_nt: TGTGCCAGTACCCCCGGGACTAGCACAGATACGCAGTATTTT; cdr3_aa: CASTPGTSTDTQYF; d_call: NA; j_call: TRBJ2-3; v_call: TRBV19; clone_size: NA
cdr3_nt: TGCGCCAGCAGCTTGGTAGCGAACACTGAAGCTTTCTTT; cdr3_aa: CASSLVANTEAFF; d_call: NA; j_call: TRBJ1-1; v_call: TRBV5-1; clone_size: NA
cdr3_nt: TGTGCCAGCAGCAGGGGACAGGGTTTCATTGAAAAACTGTTTTTT; cdr3_aa: CASSRGQGFIEKLFF; d_call: TRBD1; j_call: TRBJ1-4; v_call: TRBV13; clone_size: NA
cdr3_nt: TGTGCCAGTAGGAACGAGGGACACCGGAACACTGAAGCTTTCTTT; cdr3_aa: CASRNEGHRNTEAFF; d_call: NA; j_call: TRBJ1-1; v_call: TRBV19; clone_size: NA
cdr3_nt: TGTGCCAGTAGTATTCCGCCCCAGGGTGATGGCTACACCTTC; cdr3_aa: CASSIPPQGDGYTF; d_call: NA; j_call: TRBJ1-2; v_call: TRBV19; clone_size: NA
cdr3_nt: TGTGCCAGCAGGGAACAGGGGTGGGGGGAGCTGTTTTTT; cdr3_aa: CASREQGWGELFF; d_call: TRBD1; j_call: TRBJ2-2; v_call: TRBV6-1; clone_size: NA
cdr3_nt: TGTGCCAGCAGCTTTAGTAGCGGGAGACCAGATACGCAGTATTTT; cdr3_aa: CASSFSSGRPDTQYF; d_call: TRBD2; j_call: TRBJ2-3; v_call: TRBV7-2; clone_size: NA
cdr3_nt: TGCAGTGCTACAGGGGAAAATGAGCAGTTCTTC; cdr3_aa: CSATGENEQFF; d_call: NA; j_call: TRBJ2-1; v_call: TRBV20-1; clone_size: NA